What follows are 7 T cell receptor beta chains derived from one specimen sequenced in a study of post-analysis software for immune sequencing data. Their recognized antigens are unknown. Findings and caveats of the study: Five or six TRBV segments were significantly more frequent in patients than in controls. TRBV5-6, TRBV5-1 and TRBV20-1 were among these segments.

cDNA libraries of TCR beta carried unique molecular identifiers. Via MiXCR, TCRdb re-called the PCR reads, giving one row per CDR3 protein. The sample lists 650,000 to 850,000 distinct CDR3 sequences, roughly 58% occurring once. The sample comprised blood. The receptor source for this set is a girl aged 5 to 17 with multiple sclerosis.

In this sample, this clonotype turned up a few times. The genes are TRBV6-5 and TRBJ2-3; the D is unclear. This CDR3 has 15 residues. The V and J ends lost 7 bases and 0 bases respectively, with 14 bases between them. Germline-derived CDR1 and CDR2 are MNHEY and SVGAGI. The CDR3 here is CASTFGPTSTDTQYF. Here the CDR3 DNA reads TGTGCCAGCACCTTTGGACCGACTAGCACAGATACGCAGTATTTT.

This rearrangement joins TRBV5-1 to TRBJ2-5; 8 positions agree with TRBD1. The J call may be wrong; the DNA end is better matched by TRBJ2-4. Germline CDR1 and CDR2: SGHRS and YFSETQ. This CDR3 comprises 13 residues. The CDR3 region is CASTLTGEDIQYF. The CDR3 bases are TGCGCCAGCACCCTGACAGGGGAGGACATTCAGTACTTC.

In DNA, the CDR3 is TGCAGTGCTAGAGGGGGTAGCGGTCCCACAGATACGCAGTATTTT. Translated, it gives CSARGGSGPTDTQYF. V gene TRBV20-1 combines with J gene TRBJ2-3, with D maybe TRBD2 (6 bases). V was clipped by 1 base and J by 2 bases, with 13 bases between them. Germline CDR1 is DFQATT and CDR2 is SNEGSKA (reference sequence). The CDR3 length is 15 residues.

This clonotype has only a few counts. The chain recombines TRBV7-9 with TRBJ2-6; D ambiguous. V was shortened by 4 bases and J by 1 base, with 11 bases between the two germline ends. CDR1 and CDR2 (germline): SEHNR, FQNEAQ (reference sequence). This CDR3 is built from 16 residues. CDR3: CASSSYLRSGANVLTF. The CDR3 nucleotides are TGTGCCAGCAGCTCCTATCTCCGGTCTGGGGCCAACGTCCTGACTTTC. The full variable domain, its missing parts supplied by reference TRBV7-9 and TRBJ2-6, is DTGVSQNPRHKITKRGQNVTFRCDPISEHNRLYWYRQTLGQGPEFLTYFQNEAQLEKSRLLSDRFSAERPKGSFSTLEIQRTEQGDSAMYLCASSSYLRSGANVLTFGAGSRLTVL.

The rearrangement uses TRBV29-1 and TRBJ2-1; D ambiguous. Germline V gene data show CDR1 as SQVTM and CDR2 as ANQGSEA. Trimming removed 6 bases from V and 6 bases from J, with 12 bases in between. The CDR3 extends over 12 amino acids. The CDR3: CSVLLYSNEQFF. Written as DNA, the CDR3 is TGCAGCGTCCTCCTATATAGCAATGAGCAGTTCTTC.

The chain couples TRBV20-1 to TRBJ2-1; 13 positions agree with TRBD2. Germline values: CDR1 DFQATT, CDR2 SNEGSKA (reference sequence). V dropped 5 bases and J dropped 10; count of bases not matched to a gene: 8. The CDR3 spans 14 residues. CDR3 sequence reads: CSAPTSGRAWEQFF. The CDR3 DNA reads TGCAGTGCTCCCACTAGCGGGAGGGCCTGGGAGCAGTTCTTC.

The J gene is TRBJ2-5, the V gene TRBV5-1; weak D call: TRBD2 (6 bases). The J call is doubtful: the DNA matches TRBJ2-7 better. The CDR3 extends over 16 amino acids. Per the germline V gene, CDR1 is SGHRS and CDR2 is YFSETQ. Here the CDR3 reads CASSLEHGGVRYEQYF. The CDR3 DNA sequence: TGCGCCAGCAGCTTGGAGCATGGCGGGGTGAGGTACGAGCAGTACTTC.